These 14 T cell receptor beta chains were sequenced from one sample in a study of CD8 T cells in ankylosing spondylitis. MiXCR was run by TCRdb on the 5' RACE reads, yielding one entry per CDR3 protein. The data contain 200,000 to 250,000 distinct CDR3 sequences, roughly a tenth of them singletons. Sequencing was done on a sample of blood, either unsorted or a sorted T cell fraction (not recorded which). These receptors were taken from a male donor with ankylosing spondylitis or in good health (not recorded which).

This clonotype was counted at least ten times. The chain is built from TRBV4-2 and TRBJ1-1; 7 positions match TRBD1. The CDR3 is 15 amino acids. CDR1 LGHNA and CDR2 YNFKEQ come from the germline V gene. Trimming at V came to 1 base and at J to 8 bases, leaving 10 bases not matched to a gene. CDR3 loop: CASSQGALPGQEAFF. The CDR3 DNA reads as TGTGCCAGCAGCCAAGGTGCCCTCCCGGGACAGGAAGCTTTCTTT.

The table lists this clonotype with many counts. As DNA, the CDR3 is TGCAGTGCTAGAGATCACTACACTGAAGCTTTCTTT. It encodes CSARDHYTEAFF. The V gene is TRBV20-1, the J gene TRBJ1-1; D gene unclear. CDR1 is DFQATT, CDR2 SNEGSKA, per germline (reference sequence). This CDR3 contains 12 residues. Trimming removed 0 bases at V and 3 bases at J, with 5 bases between.

V is TRBV28 and J is TRBJ2-3; 8 bases are a match to TRBD2. The CDR3 loop spans 16 amino acids. Losses at the gene ends were 8 bases for V and 1 base for J; bases not matched to a gene: 11. Germline lookup yields CDR1 MDHEN and CDR2 SYDVKM. The CDR3 loop is CASSISWRGGTDTQYF. DNA of the CDR3: TGTGCCAGCTCTATCTCTTGGCGGGGGGGCACAGATACGCAGTATTTT.

This clonotype has a handful of counts. The chain couples TRBV19 to TRBJ2-7; 8 bases are shared with TRBD1. The ends lost 6 bases at V and 6 bases at J; junction bases unmatched: 16. This CDR3 contains 16 residues. The germline V gene encodes CDR1 LNHDA and CDR2 SQIVND (reference sequence). CDR3 amino acids: CASSKGTGVGGGEQYF. The CDR3 DNA is TGTGCCAGTAGCAAGGGGACAGGCGTCGGGGGAGGCGAGCAGTACTTC.

This clonotype was found a few times. The genes are TRBV19 and TRBJ2-7; TRBD2 matches at 12 bases. V trimming: 4 bases; J trimming: 1 base; junction bases outside the gene matches: 5. Germline CDR1 reads LNHDA; CDR2 reads SQIVND (reference sequence). CDR3 length: 16 amino acids. CDR3 loop: CASSRDGLAGSYEQYF. The DNA of the CDR3 is TGTGCCAGTAGTAGGGATGGACTAGCGGGATCCTACGAGCAGTACTTC.

This clonotype was found many times. The chain uses TRBV13 and TRBJ2-1; D gene unclear. CDR1 is PRHDT, CDR2 FYEKMQ, per germline (reference sequence). V lost 5 bases and J lost 9, with 8 bases in between. This CDR3 has 11 residues. DNA of the CDR3: TGTGCCAGCAGCCCGGGCGTTGAGCAGTTCTTC. It encodes CASSPGVEQFF.

About this clonotype: Just one base apart from a much larger clone, this may be a read error. The rearrangement joins TRBV7-2 to TRBJ2-3; no firm D call. In germline, CDR1 is SGHTA, CDR2 FQGNSA. This CDR3 spans 16 amino acids. The ends were cut back, 2 bases at V and 0 bases at J, with 12 bases in the middle. CDR3 bases: TGTGCCAGCAGCTTATCCCTAGTGCCCAGCACAGATACGCAGTATTTT. Translating gives CASSLSLVPSTDTQYF. Using reference TRBV7-2 and TRBJ2-3 for the parts outside the CDR3, the full variable domain is GAGVSQSPSNKVTEKGKDVELRCDPISGHTALYWYRQSLGQGLEFLIYFQGNSAPDKSGLPSDRFSAERTGGSVSTLTIQRTQQEDSAVYLCASSLSLVPSTDTQYFGPGTRLTVL.

In its sample, this clonotype was seen many times. The chain combines TRBV3-1 with TRBJ2-7; the match to TRBD2 covers 7 bases. The CDR3 contains 15 residues. Germline V gene data show CDR1 as LGHDT and CDR2 as YNNKEL (reference sequence). V gave up 1 base and J gave up 3 bases; unmatched junction bases: 6. CDR3 sequence (DNA): TGTGCCAGCAGCCAAGGGATCCAGCGGGGCTACGAGCAGTACTTC. Translated, it gives CASSQGIQRGYEQYF.

The sample holds many counts of this clonotype. The CDR3 protein is CASRAGSNQPQHF. CDR3 nucleotide sequence: TGTGCCAGCAGGGCAGGGAGCAATCAGCCCCAGCATTTT. The genes are TRBV12-3 or TRBV12-4 and TRBJ1-5; TRBD1 might be the D (5 bases). V lost 6 bases and J lost 1, with 7 bases in between. This CDR3 is 13 amino acids long.

This clonotype appeared a few times. The rearrangement joins TRBV5-1 to TRBJ2-7; tentative D call: TRBD1 (6 bases). The V end was cut by 3 bases, the J end by 1 base, with 11 bases between. Looked up from germline, CDR1 is SGHRS and CDR2 is YFSETQ. The CDR3 has 14 residues. This CDR3 reads CASSSGAGSYEQYF. Written as DNA, the CDR3 is TGCGCCAGCAGCTCAGGGGCAGGGTCCTACGAGCAGTACTTC.

The chain uses TRBV11-3 and TRBJ2-1; TRBD2 agrees at 8 bases. The ends lost 4 bases at V and 1 base at J; junction bases unmatched: 6. Germline-derived CDR1 and CDR2 are SGHNT and YENEEA. The CDR3 length is 16 residues. In DNA form, the CDR3 reads TGTGCCAGCAGCTCCAGGACTAGCTCGTCCTACAATGAGCAGTTCTTC. It translates to CASSSRTSSSYNEQFF. Looking up the rest from reference TRBV11-3 and TRBJ2-1 gives the full variable domain: EAGVVQSPRYKIIEKKQPVAFWCNPISGHNTLYWYLQNLGQGPELLIRYENEEAVDDSQLPKDRFSAERLKGVDSTLKIQPAELGDSAVYLCASSSRTSSSYNEQFFGPGTRLTVL.

This clonotype was recorded at least ten times. V is TRBV10-3 and J is TRBJ1-2; TRBD1 aligns across 10 bases. Looked up from germline, CDR1 is ENHRY and CDR2 is SYGVKD. V lost 0 bases and J lost 9; bases outside the gene matches: 10. The CDR3 runs 16 residues. Written as DNA, the CDR3 is TGTGCCATCAGTGAGTCGGGGACAGGGGCCAGAGAGAGCTACACCTTC. It encodes CAISESGTGARESYTF.

This clonotype was picked up a small number of times. This sequence joins TRBV27 and TRBJ2-7; tentative D call: TRBD2 (5 bases). Germline CDR1 and CDR2: MNHEY and SMNVEV (reference sequence). V was cut by 5 bases and J by 9 bases, with 23 bases left in between. There are 15 residues in the CDR3. CDR3: CASSPHPREGFGQYF. In DNA form, the CDR3 reads TGTGCCAGCAGTCCCCATCCGAGGGAAGGGTTTGGGCAGTACTTC.

The chain couples TRBV27 to TRBJ2-7, with TRBD1 matching over 7 bases. Trimming took 5 bases from V and 2 from J; bases not matched to a gene: 9. The CDR3 is made up of 15 amino acids. Germline lookup yields CDR1 MNHEY and CDR2 SMNVEV (reference sequence). CDR3 in DNA: TGTGCCAGCAGTCGAGACAGGGCGGTTACCTACGAGCAGTACTTC. It translates to CASSRDRAVTYEQYF.